A selection of T cell receptor beta chains follows, all from one sample in a study of T cells in Graves' hyperthyroidism and ophthalmopathy. TCRdb used MiXCR to reprocess the multiplex PCR reads, holding one entry per CDR3 protein. The data hold hundreds of thousands of distinct CDR3 sequences, with roughly 24% observed a single time. The sample was blood. These receptors all stem from a woman between 25 and 40 years old with Graves' ophthalmopathy. The conserved cysteine and the conserved F or W are not part of the CDR3 here. A D gene is named only where the DNA matches it firmly. The size of a clone is reported for some rows only, either as once, few or many, or as a class for expanded clones.

v_call	clone_size	d_call	j_call	cdr3_aa
TRBV20-1	.	.	TRBJ1-5	SASTTGFHFQPQH
TRBV4-1	many	TRBD1	TRBJ2-2	ASTYRGWAGELF
TRBV13	many	.	TRBJ1-3	ASSPGSRYSGNTIY
TRBV5-1	many	.	TRBJ1-6	ASSFGNSPLH
TRBV4-1	many	TRBD1	TRBJ1-1	ASSQGLAGTVNTEAF
TRBV11-2	.	.	TRBJ2-7	ASSQNEKQY
TRBV6-5	many	TRBD2	TRBJ2-5	ASSSRLAGGMETQY
TRBV29-1	.	TRBD2	TRBJ2-7	SVRLAADYEQY
TRBV3-1	many	.	TRBJ2-7	ASQKGGVSYEQY
TRBV2	many	TRBD2	TRBJ2-7	ASSPRGGASYEQY
TRBV2	many	TRBD1	TRBJ2-7	ASNRGNPYEQY
TRBV14	few	.	TRBJ1-1	ASRPQGVGTEAF
TRBV6-1	.	TRBD2	TRBJ2-7	ASSAAGLSSYEQY
TRBV9	.	.	TRBJ1-1	ASSAMTGNTEAF
TRBV6-1	many	.	TRBJ1-2	ASSDWGLGYT
TRBV6-2/TRBV6-3	many	.	TRBJ1-5	ASSYSSINQPQH
TRBV27	.	.	TRBJ2-7	ASHDSNSYEQY
TRBV20-1	many	TRBD1	TRBJ2-7	SAQIRGLGYEQY
TRBV11-2	.	.	TRBJ1-6	ASSPRDLGLYNSPLH
TRBV10-3	many	.	TRBJ2-5	AISAQGGETQY
TRBV30	many	.	TRBJ2-5	AWVDRGAEETQY
TRBV11-2	many	.	TRBJ2-5	ASSQETQY
TRBV12-3/TRBV12-4	.	.	TRBJ1-2	ASSLPTFYGYT
TRBV28	few	.	TRBJ2-7	ASSLDRTPSYEQY
TRBV20-1	many	.	TRBJ1-2	SARDLWPRGPLGYT
TRBV24-1	many	TRBD1	TRBJ1-1	ATSDQGAARRTGGLFGTEAF
TRBV7-3	many	.	TRBJ2-5	ASGRTAQETQY
TRBV2	many	TRBD1	TRBJ2-5	ASSPWGGQGTYQETQY
TRBV18	.	TRBD1	TRBJ2-7	ASSPDRDSAYEQY
TRBV6-4	many	TRBD1	TRBJ2-6	ASRAAGTGREGSSGANVLT
TRBV6-5	many	TRBD1	TRBJ2-7	ASSYVGTGPSDEQY